This record concerns one T cell receptor (beta chain) sequence. The antigen is not known. This sample is part of a study of identical twins. Study results and caveats: Recombination models fit unrelated individuals' TCR alpha sharing but underestimated twins'. Fewer insertions were carried by abundant cord blood beta clonotypes, but none was seen in memory repertoires.

The V gene's germline CDR1 is ENHRY and CDR2 SYGVKD. The CDR3 extends over 17 amino acids. J was trimmed by 4 bases and V by 0 bases; bases with no gene match: 5. TCRdb re-called the 5' RACE reads with MiXCR, one entry per CDR3 protein. The sample lists nearly 900,000 distinct CDR3 sequences; roughly an eighth were seen once. The sample also formed part of further work on yellow fever vaccine responses in identical twins.

Sequenced sample: PBMCs. The V call is TRBV10-3, the J call TRBJ2-1; 11 bases are shared with TRBD2. This receptor was identified in a woman aged 18 to 35 in good health. The CDR3 nucleotides read TGTGCCATCAGTGAGTCTACTAGCGGGAGTGGATACAATGAGCAGTTCTTC. It specifies CAISESTSGSGYNEQFF.